The rows below give T cell receptor beta chains drawn from one sample of a study of blood T cell repertoires in COVID-19. The assay was immunoSEQ multiplex PCR, and TCRdb's table has in-frame clones only and misses some. The sample consists of about 98,000 clones, about 86% of them appearing once. Sequenced: peripheral blood. The receptors stem from a man in his 60s with acute or convalescent COVID-19. Each CDR3 is given with its conserved first and last residue. Each record gives: V gene, D gene, clone size, J gene, CDR3 DNA, CDR3 protein. A D gene is named only where the DNA matches it firmly. For some rows the clone size is stated as once, few or many, or as a class when expanded; others skip it.

TRBV18	.	.	TRBJ1-3	TGTGCCAGCTCACCACCCTTTTCCTCTGGAAACACCATATATTTT	CASSPPFSSGNTIYF
TRBV9	TRBD2	.	TRBJ2-1	TGTGCCAGCAGCGTGGACGGGACTAGCGGGAGCTCCTACAATGAGCAGTTCTTC	CASSVDGTSGSSYNEQFF
TRBV7-2	.	.	TRBJ2-5	TGTGCCAGCAGCTTAGTTGGGAGCGGCCAAGAGACCCAGTACTTC	CASSLVGSGQETQYF
TRBV3-1/TRBV3-2	.	.	TRBJ2-7	TGTGCCAGCAGCCAAGATCTGGGCCCCTACGAGCAGTACTTC	CASSQDLGPYEQYF
TRBV28	.	.	TRBJ1-2	TGTGCCAGCAGTTCACATCGGACAGTAGCTAACTATGGCTACACCTTC	CASSSHRTVANYGYTF
TRBV15	.	.	TRBJ1-1	TGTGCCACCAGCAGAGGGGACACCTCGAACACTGAAGCTTTCTTT	CATSRGDTSNTEAFF
TRBV28	.	.	TRBJ2-1	TGTGCCAGCAGTTTCCGGACAGCTAGCTCCTACAATGAGCAGTTCTTC	CASSFRTASSYNEQFF
TRBV30	.	.	TRBJ2-1	TGTGCCTGGAGTGTAATGGTACAGGGGCAGTTCTTC	CAWSVMVQGQFF
TRBV6-1	.	.	TRBJ2-7	TGTGCCAGCAGTGAATCCGGTCCGAAAGAGCAGTACTTC	CASSESGPKEQYF
TRBV25-1	.	.	TRBJ2-5	TGTGCCAGCAGTGATGAGCCAAGCCAAGAGACCCAGTACTTC	CASSDEPSQETQYF
TRBV7-2	TRBD1	.	TRBJ1-4	TGTGCCAGCAGCAATGCAACCGGGACAGGGGATGAAAAACTGTTTTTT	CASSNATGTGDEKLFF
TRBV14	.	few	TRBJ2-5	TGTGCCAGCAGCCCATCGCAGGTGGGGCTTCGGGAGACCCAGTACTTC	CASSPSQVGLRETQYF
TRBV4-2	.	.	TRBJ2-5	TGTGCCAGCAGCAAAAACCGGGAACAAGGGGAGACCCAGTACTTC	CASSKNREQGETQYF
TRBV7-2	TRBD2	once	TRBJ2-1	TGTGCCAGCAGCCGGACTAGCGGGAGGAAAGCCTACAATGAGCAGTTCTTC	CASSRTSGRKAYNEQFF
TRBV11-3	TRBD1	.	TRBJ2-5	TGTGCCAGCAGCTTAGGAGGGACAGGGGGTTTGGAGACCCAGTACTTC	CASSLGGTGGLETQYF
TRBV4-1	.	.	TRBJ2-1	TGCGCCAGCAGCCAAGATGATAAGGGGTTGAAGTTCTTC	CASSQDDKGLKFF
TRBV5-5	TRBD1	.	TRBJ1-2	TGTGCCAGCAGCTTTGGACAGGTTTTAAACTATGGCTACACCTTC	CASSFGQVLNYGYTF
TRBV25-1	.	.	TRBJ1-2	TGTGCCAGCAGTGACGACAGAAGCTATGGCTACACCTTC	CASSDDRSYGYTF
TRBV6-5	.	.	TRBJ1-1	TGTGCCAGCAGTTACTTGGGGCAGGAAAACACTGAAGCTTTCTTT	CASSYLGQENTEAFF
TRBV5-8	TRBD1	few	TRBJ1-5	TGTGCCAGCAGCCCCGGGACAGGGGGGCATCAGCCCCAGCATTTT	CASSPGTGGHQPQHF
TRBV5-4	TRBD2	few	TRBJ2-3	TGTGCCAGCTATGGCGGTGTTGGGGGGGTCGCAGATACGCAGTATTTT	CASYGGVGGVADTQYF
TRBV27	.	.	TRBJ2-1	TGTGCCAGCAGTTCCCTTTGGGGGGATGAGCAGTTCTTC	CASSSLWGDEQFF
TRBV25-1	TRBD1	.	TRBJ1-2	TGTGCCAGCAGTGAATCTAGGGGACAGGGGGCTATAAACTATGGCTACACCTTC	CASSESRGQGAINYGYTF
TRBV7-8	.	.	TRBJ1-2	TGTGCCAGCAGCCCGGGGTTCTATGGCTACACCTTC	CASSPGFYGYTF
TRBV2	TRBD1	.	TRBJ1-2	TGTGCCAGCAGTGAAGCTTTAAGGACAGGCTGGTATGGCTACACCTTC	CASSEALRTGWYGYTF
TRBV6-6	TRBD2	once	TRBJ2-2	TGTGCCAGCAGCTCCCCGGGACTAGCCACCGGGGAGCTGTTTTTT	CASSSPGLATGELFF
TRBV7-3	TRBD1	.	TRBJ2-1	TGTGCCAGCAGCCGACTGGGACAGGGAGTACATGAGCAGTTCTTC	CASSRLGQGVHEQFF
TRBV7-2	TRBD2	few	TRBJ2-1	TGTGCCAGCAGTTTCACTAGCGAAACCTACAATGAGCAGTTCTTC	CASSFTSETYNEQFF
TRBV7-3	.	.	TRBJ2-7	TGTGCCAGCAGCCTTGACGGACTCAACTACGAGCAGTACTTC	CASSLDGLNYEQYF
TRBV3-1/TRBV3-2	.	.	TRBJ1-2	TGTGCCAGCAGCCAAGGCGGGCAGGGGCGCGGCTACACCTTC	CASSQGGQGRGYTF
TRBV7-9	.	few	TRBJ1-1	TGTGCCAGCAGCGCAGTAGGGGGTCAAACTGAAGCTTTCTTT	CASSAVGGQTEAFF
TRBV27	TRBD1	once	TRBJ2-2	TGTGCCACCAAATTAGGGACAGGGTCCGGGGAGCTGTTTTTT	CATKLGTGSGELFF
TRBV24-1	.	.	TRBJ2-3	TGTGCCACCAGTGAGGAGAGGGAGGATACGCAGTATTTT	CATSEEREDTQYF
TRBV30	.	.	TRBJ2-3	TGTGCCTGGAGCGGGAGCGGGACGCAGTATTTT	CAWSGSGTQYF
TRBV10-2	TRBD1	.	TRBJ1-2	TGCGCCAGCAGCTCCGGACAGGGTCCTAACTATGGCTACACCTTC	CASSSGQGPNYGYTF
TRBV18	TRBD1	.	TRBJ2-5	TGTGCCAGCTCACCACTTCGGACAGGGCGAGAGACCCAGTACTTC	CASSPLRTGRETQYF
TRBV6-5	TRBD1	.	TRBJ1-6	TGTGCCAGCAGTCCGAGGACAGGTTGGTCACCCCTCCACTTT	CASSPRTGWSPLHF
TRBV7-2	.	.	TRBJ1-4	TGTGCCAGCAGCTTAGCGCGGGAAAAACTGTTTTTT	CASSLAREKLFF
TRBV27	.	few	TRBJ2-1	TGTGCCAGCGCCCGGGAGTCGTCCTACAATGAGCAGTTCTTC	CASARESSYNEQFF
TRBV24-1	TRBD2	.	TRBJ2-1	TGTGCCACCAGTGAGGGTAGCGGGAGGGATGAGCAGTTCTTC	CATSEGSGRDEQFF
TRBV19	TRBD2	.	TRBJ2-2	TGTGCCAGCGCCATTGGACTAGGGCTAAGAAGTGGGAACACCGGGGAGCTGTTTTTT	CASAIGLGLRSGNTGELFF
TRBV6-2/TRBV6-3	TRBD1	.	TRBJ1-1	TGTGCCAGCAGTACCCGACAGGGGATCGCTGAAGCTTTCTTT	CASSTRQGIAEAFF
TRBV7-2	TRBD2	.	TRBJ2-1	TGTGCCAGCAGCTTAGGCCCGGCGCGGGGGGGTGAGCAGTTCTTC	CASSLGPARGGEQFF
TRBV7-2	TRBD1	.	TRBJ1-5	TGTGCCAGCAGCCCCGGCGGCAGGGGGCTGGGTCAGCCCCAGCATTTT	CASSPGGRGLGQPQHF
TRBV18	TRBD1	.	TRBJ1-2	TGTGCCAGCTCACCATATCCGGCCAAGGGGGCTCCCTATGGCTACACCTTC	CASSPYPAKGAPYGYTF
TRBV19	.	once	TRBJ1-1	TGTGCCAGTAGTAGCCGGTACAGTTCCTGGGACACTGAAGCTTTCTTT	CASSSRYSSWDTEAFF
TRBV29-1	.	.	TRBJ1-5	TGCAGCGTTCTTACCGGGAGCAATCAGCCCCAGCATTTT	CSVLTGSNQPQHF
TRBV6-5	TRBD1	.	TRBJ1-1	TGTGCCAGCAGAAGACAGGGGCGGACTGAAGCTTTCTTT	CASRRQGRTEAFF